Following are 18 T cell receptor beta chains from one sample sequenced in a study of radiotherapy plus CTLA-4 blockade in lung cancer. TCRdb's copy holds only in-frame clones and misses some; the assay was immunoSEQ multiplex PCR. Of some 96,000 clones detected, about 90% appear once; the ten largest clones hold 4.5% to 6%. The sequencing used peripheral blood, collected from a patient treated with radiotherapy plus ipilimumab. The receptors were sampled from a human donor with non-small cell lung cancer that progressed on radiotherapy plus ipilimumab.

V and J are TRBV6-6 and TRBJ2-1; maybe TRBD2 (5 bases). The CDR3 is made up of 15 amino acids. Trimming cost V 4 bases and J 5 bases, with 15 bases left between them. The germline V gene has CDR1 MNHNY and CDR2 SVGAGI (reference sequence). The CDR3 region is CASSFSQRLDNEQFF. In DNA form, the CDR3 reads TGTGCCAGCAGTTTTAGCCAGCGGTTGGACAATGAGCAGTTCTTC.

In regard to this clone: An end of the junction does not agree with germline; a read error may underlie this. CDR3 region: CAGSYFGQPQHF. Here the CDR3 DNA reads TGTGCCGGCAGTTACTTTGGTCAGCCCCAGCATTTT. V usage is TRBV6-5 and J usage is TRBJ1-5; no reliable D call. The CDR3 loop spans 12 amino acids. Germline V gene data show CDR1 as MNHEY and CDR2 as SVGAGI.

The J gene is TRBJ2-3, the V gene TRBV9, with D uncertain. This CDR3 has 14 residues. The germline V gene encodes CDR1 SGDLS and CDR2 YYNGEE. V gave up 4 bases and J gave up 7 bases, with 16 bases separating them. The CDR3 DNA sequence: TGTGCCAGCAGCACACGGGTCGCCCCAAATACGCAGTATTTT. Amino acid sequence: CASSTRVAPNTQYF.

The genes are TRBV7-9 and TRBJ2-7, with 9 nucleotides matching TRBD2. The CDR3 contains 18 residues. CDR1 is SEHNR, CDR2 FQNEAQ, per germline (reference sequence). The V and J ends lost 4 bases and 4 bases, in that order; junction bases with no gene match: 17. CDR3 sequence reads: CASSSPRIAGASSYEQYF. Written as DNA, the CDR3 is TGTGCCAGCAGCTCCCCTAGGATAGCGGGAGCTAGCAGTTACGAGCAGTACTTC. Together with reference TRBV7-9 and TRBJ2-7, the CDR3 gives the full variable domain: DTGVSQNPRHKITKRGQNVTFRCDPISEHNRLYWYRQTLGQGPEFLTYFQNEAQLEKSRLLSDRFSAERPKGSFSTLEIQRTEQGDSAMYLCASSSPRIAGASSYEQYFGPGTRLTVT.

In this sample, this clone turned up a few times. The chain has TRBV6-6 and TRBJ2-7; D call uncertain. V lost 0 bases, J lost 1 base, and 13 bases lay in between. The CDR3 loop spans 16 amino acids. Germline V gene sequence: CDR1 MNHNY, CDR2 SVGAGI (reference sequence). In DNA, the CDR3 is TGTGCCAGCAGTTACTCGAACCTAGTCCGGTCCTACGAGCAGTACTTC. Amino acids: CASSYSNLVRSYEQYF.

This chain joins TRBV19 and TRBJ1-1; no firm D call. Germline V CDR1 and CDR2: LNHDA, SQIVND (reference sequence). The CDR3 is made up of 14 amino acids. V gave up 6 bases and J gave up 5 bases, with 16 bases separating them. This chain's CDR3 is CASSPTRRQTEAFF. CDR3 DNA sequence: TGTGCCAGTAGCCCGACCAGGCGGCAAACTGAAGCTTTCTTT. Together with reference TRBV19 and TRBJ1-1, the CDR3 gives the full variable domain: DGGITQSPKYLFRKEGQNVTLSCEQNLNHDAMYWYRQDPGQGLRLIYYSQIVNDFQKGDIAEGYSVSREKKESFPLTVTSAQKNPTAFYLCASSPTRRQTEAFFGQGTRLTVV.

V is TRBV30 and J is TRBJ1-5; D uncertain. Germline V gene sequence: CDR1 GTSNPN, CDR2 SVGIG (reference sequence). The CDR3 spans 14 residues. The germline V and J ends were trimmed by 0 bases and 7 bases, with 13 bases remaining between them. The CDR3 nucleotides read TGTGCCTGGAGTGTACACAGTCGAGGACAGCCCCAGCATTTT. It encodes CAWSVHSRGQPQHF.

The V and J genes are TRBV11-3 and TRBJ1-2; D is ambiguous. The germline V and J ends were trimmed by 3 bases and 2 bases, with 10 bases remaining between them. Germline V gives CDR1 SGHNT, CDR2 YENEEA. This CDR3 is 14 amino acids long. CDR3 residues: CASSFPRMNYGYTF. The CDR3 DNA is TGTGCCAGCAGCTTTCCTCGTATGAACTATGGCTACACCTTC.

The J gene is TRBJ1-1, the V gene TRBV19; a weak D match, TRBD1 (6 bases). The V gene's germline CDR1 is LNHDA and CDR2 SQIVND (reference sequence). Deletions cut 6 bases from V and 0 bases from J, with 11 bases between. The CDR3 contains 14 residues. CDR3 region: CASRPGDLNTEAFF. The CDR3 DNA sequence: TGTGCCAGTAGACCAGGGGACTTGAACACTGAAGCTTTCTTT.

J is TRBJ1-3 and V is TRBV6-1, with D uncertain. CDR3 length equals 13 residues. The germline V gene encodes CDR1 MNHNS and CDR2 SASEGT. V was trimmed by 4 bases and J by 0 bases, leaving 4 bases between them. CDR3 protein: CASSVTSGNTIYF. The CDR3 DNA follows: TGTGCCAGCAGTGTAACCTCTGGAAACACCATATATTTT.

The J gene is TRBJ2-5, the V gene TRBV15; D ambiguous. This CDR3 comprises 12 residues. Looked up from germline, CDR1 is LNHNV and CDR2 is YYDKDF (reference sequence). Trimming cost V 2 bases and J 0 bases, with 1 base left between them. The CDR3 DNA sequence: TGTGCCACCAGCAGACACCAAGAGACCCAGTACTTC. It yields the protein CATSRHQETQYF.

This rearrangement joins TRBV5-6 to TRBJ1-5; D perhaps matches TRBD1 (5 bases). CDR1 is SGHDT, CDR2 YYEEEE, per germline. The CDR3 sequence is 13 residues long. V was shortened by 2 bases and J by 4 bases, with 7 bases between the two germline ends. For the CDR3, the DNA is TGTGCCAGCAGCTTCCAGGGTAATCAGCCCCAGCATTTT. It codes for CASSFQGNQPQHF. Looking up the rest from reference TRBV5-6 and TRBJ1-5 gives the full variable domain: DAGVTQSPTHLIKTRGQQVTLRCSPKSGHDTVSWYQQALGQGPQFIFQYYEEEERQRGNFPDRFSGHQFPNYSSELNVNALLLGDSALYLCASSFQGNQPQHFGDGTRLSIL.

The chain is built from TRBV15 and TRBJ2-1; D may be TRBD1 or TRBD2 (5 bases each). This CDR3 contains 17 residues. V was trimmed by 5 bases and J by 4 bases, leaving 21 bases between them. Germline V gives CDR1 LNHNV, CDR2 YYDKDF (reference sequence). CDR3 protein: CATSGGARGSSYNEQFF. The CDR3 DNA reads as TGTGCCACCAGCGGCGGAGCCCGGGGCTCCTCGTACAATGAGCAGTTCTTC.

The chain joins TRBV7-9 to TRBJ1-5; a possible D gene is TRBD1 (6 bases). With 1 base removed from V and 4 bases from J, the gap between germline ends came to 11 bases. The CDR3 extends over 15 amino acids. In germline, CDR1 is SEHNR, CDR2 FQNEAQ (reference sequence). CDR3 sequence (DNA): TGTGCCAGCAGCTTAGATGGGGGGCCTAATCAGCCCCAGCATTTT. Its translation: CASSLDGGPNQPQHF.

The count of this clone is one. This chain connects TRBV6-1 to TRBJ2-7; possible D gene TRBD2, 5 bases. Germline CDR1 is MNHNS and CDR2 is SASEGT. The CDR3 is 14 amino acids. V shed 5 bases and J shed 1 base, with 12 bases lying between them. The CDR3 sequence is CASSPPGLSYEQYF. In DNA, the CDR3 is TGTGCCAGCAGTCCACCCGGACTGTCCTACGAGCAGTACTTC.

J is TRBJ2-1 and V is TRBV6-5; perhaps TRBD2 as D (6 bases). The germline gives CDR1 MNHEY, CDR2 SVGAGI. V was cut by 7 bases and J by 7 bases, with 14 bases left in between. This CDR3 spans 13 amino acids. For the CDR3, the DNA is TGTGCCAGCAAGTCGGGAGTAGGAAATGAGCAGTTCTTC. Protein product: CASKSGVGNEQFF.

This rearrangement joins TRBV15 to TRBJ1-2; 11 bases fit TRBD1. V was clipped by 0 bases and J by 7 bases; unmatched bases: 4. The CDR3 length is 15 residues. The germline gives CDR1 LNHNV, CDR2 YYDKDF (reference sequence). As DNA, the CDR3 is TGTGCCACCAGCAGAGATGGGACAGGGGGTTTTGGCTACACCTTC. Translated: CATSRDGTGGFGYTF. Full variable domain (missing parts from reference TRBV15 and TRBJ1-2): DAMVIQNPRYQVTQFGKPVTLSCSQTLNHNVMYWYQQKSSQAPKLLFHYYDKDFNNEADTPDNFQSRRPNTSFCFLDIRSPGLGDTAMYLCATSRDGTGGFGYTFGSGTRLTVV.

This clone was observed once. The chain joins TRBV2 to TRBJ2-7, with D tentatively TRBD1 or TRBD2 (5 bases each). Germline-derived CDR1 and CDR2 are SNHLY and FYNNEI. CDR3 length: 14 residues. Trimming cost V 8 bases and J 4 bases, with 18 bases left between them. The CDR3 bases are TGTGCCAGCGTTTGGGACCGAACTACGTACGAGCAGTACTTC. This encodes CASVWDRTTYEQYF.